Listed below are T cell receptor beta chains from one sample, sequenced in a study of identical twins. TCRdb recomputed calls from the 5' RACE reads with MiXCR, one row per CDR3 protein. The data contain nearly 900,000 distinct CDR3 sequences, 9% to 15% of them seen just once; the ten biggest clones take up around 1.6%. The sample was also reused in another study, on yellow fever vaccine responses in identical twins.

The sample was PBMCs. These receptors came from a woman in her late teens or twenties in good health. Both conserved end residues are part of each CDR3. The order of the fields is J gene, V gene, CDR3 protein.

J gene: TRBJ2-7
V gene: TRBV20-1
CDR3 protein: CSARAFKGPYEQYF

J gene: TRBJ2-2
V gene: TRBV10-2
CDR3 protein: CASRRRNTGELFF

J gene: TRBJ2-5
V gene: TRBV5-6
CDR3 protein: CASSLATWTGSGEETQYF

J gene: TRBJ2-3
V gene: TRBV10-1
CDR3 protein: CASSEGQGGDTQYF

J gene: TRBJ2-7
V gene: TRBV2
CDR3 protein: CASRGKAGEDEQYF

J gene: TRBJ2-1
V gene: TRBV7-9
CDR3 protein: CASSLAGGEQFF

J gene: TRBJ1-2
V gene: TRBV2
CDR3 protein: CASSPTDPYYYGYTF

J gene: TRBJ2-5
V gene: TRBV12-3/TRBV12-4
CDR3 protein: CASSFEAKETQYF

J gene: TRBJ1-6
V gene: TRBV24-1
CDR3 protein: CATSDFSGALHF

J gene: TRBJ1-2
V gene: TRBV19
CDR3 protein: CASSIIAGVDYGYTF